This TCR beta chain was profiled in a study of immune evolution from preneoplasia to lung adenocarcinoma. Histologic diagnosis was independently verified by two lung pathologists. Nucleic acids came from premalignant or tumor cells enriched by macro-dissection. The protocol was immunoSEQ multiplex PCR, while the TCRdb copy is restricted to in-frame clones and leaves out a portion. The top ten hold about 11% of the sample, which has over 3,500 clones, under 80% seen once. General observations from the study: From normal lung to invasive adenocarcinoma, top clone frequencies appeared to decrease. Later-stage lesions appeared to have more T cells, more diversity, less clonality.

Comments on this clone: Its antigen remains unidentified.

This receptor was taken from a person aged 65 to 85 with lung adenocarcinoma. Sample: FFPE minimally invasive lung adenocarcinoma tissue.

The CDR3, as DNA: TGCGCCAGCAGCAAGGGACTAGCGGGAGGGCTCACAGATACGCAGTATTTT. It translates to CASSKGLAGGLTDTQYF. This chain uses TRBV10-1 with TRBJ2-3, with 16 positions matching TRBD2. Germline trimming cut 6 bases from V and 2 bases from J; bases unmatched to any gene: 5. Germline CDR1 is WNHNN and CDR2 is SYGVQD (reference sequence). This CDR3 region has 17 residues.